This T cell receptor (beta chain) was recovered during a study of blood T cells in healthy people across ages (dated by TCRdb to the mid-2010s). Context from the whole study: Template switching captured roughly one uniquely barcoded TCR beta cDNA molecule per two T cells in model experiments. The donors were split into four age groups: young (average 16 years), middle-aged (nearly 40), aged (roughly 65) and long-lived (under 85). To avoid experimental bias, donors of different ages were distributed randomly across sequencing lanes. The study analyzed two additional independent replicas of 1 million unique cDNA reads from the same blood draw for two donors, one aged 18 to 30 and one aged 80 or older. To track age-related changes in TCR beta repertoire diversity, the study relied on deep sequencing normalized with unique cDNA molecular identifiers.

Receptor libraries were prepared by 5' RACE. This sample was sequenced with an Illumina HiSeq 2500. A second PCR of about 6 to 12 cycles was performed with a sample-barcoded 5' primer and a J-beta primer mix. A template-switch 5' adaptor carrying 12 random nucleotides introduced a unique molecular identifier onto each TCR beta cDNA molecule. Each sample yielded at least 2.5 million CDR3-containing paired-end reads. First-strand cDNA synthesis was performed from all RNA using the Mint cDNA synthesis kit, with priming by a TRBC-specific oligonucleotide. Following uracil-DNA glycosylase treatment, a first 18-cycle PCR with universal primers M1SS and BC2_uni_R was performed on all cDNA. Regarding the original processing steps: Normalization of each sample was performed by random selection of 1 million high-quality reads, each carrying a distinct molecular identifier. Reads with shared molecular identifiers were discarded instead of being binned into consensus sequences. MiTCR, run with a Q25 quality threshold and the strictest error-elimination algorithm, handled CDR3 identification, clonotype clustering and error correction. A nonparametric unseen species model with Euler transformation was used to estimate a lower bound on total TCR beta diversity. The raw public reads went through TCRdb reprocessing: fastp at Q25, MiXCR clone calling, in-frame beta chains kept. Entries are consolidated by CDR3 protein sequence, retaining the most common genes and DNA. TCRdb's processing, not the study's, gives the V and J calls here. The sample table holds some 1.5 million distinct CDR3 sequences, of which 40% to 45% were seen once. About 4% of the sample is in the top ten clones.

Study-wide findings and limitations: The long-lived group showed more naive CD4+ T cells, fewer expanded clones and increased TCR diversity than the aged group, suggesting age selection. The percentage of naive T cells measured by flow cytometry correlated strongly with observed TCR beta diversity. Bulk unsorted PBMC profiling prevented conclusive comparison of naive and antigen-experienced compartments. As age increased, observed TCR beta diversity per million T cells dropped in a roughly linear way, and a significant reduction was already evident by age roughly 40. Estimates of total diversity based on one million sequenced T cells were considered lower bounds and underestimates. The CMV infection status of donors was not known, potentially confounding age-related changes in expanded clonotypes.

The roughly 39 donors, aged roughly 6 to 95 years, were systemically healthy Caucasian individuals from Russia. Approximately 10 milliliters of peripheral blood were collected from each donor into EDTA-treated Vacutainer tubes. PBMCs were isolated by Ficoll-Paque density-gradient centrifugation, with at least 7 million obtained per sample. Total RNA was extracted from PBMCs with Trizol reagent, with at least 5.5 micrograms obtained per sample. Naive CD45RAhigh/CD27high T cell percentages were measured by flow cytometry on a PBMC aliquot from every donor. Taken from cysteine to phenylalanine, the CDR3 has 12 residues. Of the read, only the CDR3 DNA is kept; its 36 bases are in frame from base 1. In regard to this clonotype: The antigen it recognizes is unknown. It has no much larger one-base neighbor in the sample; base qualities were not kept.

The chain was built from TRBV21-1 and TRBJ1-2. TRBV21-1 is reported as a pseudogene. The TCR sequence derives from a young woman in good health. Sequenced material: blood. The CDR3 sequence is CASPFRGRGYTF. Here is the DNA: TGTGCCAGCCCCTTCAGAGGACGTGGCTACACCTTC.